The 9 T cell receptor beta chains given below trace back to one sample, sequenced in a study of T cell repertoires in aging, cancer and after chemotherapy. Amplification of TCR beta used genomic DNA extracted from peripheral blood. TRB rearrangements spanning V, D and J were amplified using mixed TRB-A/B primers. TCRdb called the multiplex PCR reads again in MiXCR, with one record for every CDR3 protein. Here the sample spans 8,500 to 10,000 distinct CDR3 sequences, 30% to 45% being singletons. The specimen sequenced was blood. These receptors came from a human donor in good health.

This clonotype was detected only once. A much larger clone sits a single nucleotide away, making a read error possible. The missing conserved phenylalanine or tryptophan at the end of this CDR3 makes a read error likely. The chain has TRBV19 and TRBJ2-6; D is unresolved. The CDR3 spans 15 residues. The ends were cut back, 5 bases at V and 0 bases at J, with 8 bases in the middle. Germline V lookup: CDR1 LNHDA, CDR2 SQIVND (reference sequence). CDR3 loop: CASSFTSSGANVLTS. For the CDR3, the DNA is TGTGCCAGTAGTTTCACCTCCTCTGGGGCCAACGTCCTGACTTCC.

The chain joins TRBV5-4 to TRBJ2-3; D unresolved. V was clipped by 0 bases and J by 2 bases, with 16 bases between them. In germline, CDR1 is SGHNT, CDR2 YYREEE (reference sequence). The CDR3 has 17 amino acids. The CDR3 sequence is CASSLAGLKIPTDTQYF. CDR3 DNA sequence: TGTGCCAGCAGCTTGGCCGGGCTCAAAATCCCCACAGATACGCAGTATTTT.

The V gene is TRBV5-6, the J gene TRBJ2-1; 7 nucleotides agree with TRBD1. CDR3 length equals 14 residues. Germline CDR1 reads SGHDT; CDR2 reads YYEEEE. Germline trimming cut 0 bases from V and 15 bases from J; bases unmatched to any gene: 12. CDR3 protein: CASSLGETGSVWFF. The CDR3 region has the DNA TGTGCCAGCAGCTTGGGAGAGACAGGGTCGGTTTGGTTCTTC.

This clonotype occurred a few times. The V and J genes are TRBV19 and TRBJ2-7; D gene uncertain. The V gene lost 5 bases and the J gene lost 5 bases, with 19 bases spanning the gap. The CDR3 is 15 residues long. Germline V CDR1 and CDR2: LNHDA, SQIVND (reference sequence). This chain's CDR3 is CASSQRWGNPHEQYF. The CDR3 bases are TGTGCCAGTAGTCAGAGGTGGGGAAACCCCCACGAGCAGTACTTC.

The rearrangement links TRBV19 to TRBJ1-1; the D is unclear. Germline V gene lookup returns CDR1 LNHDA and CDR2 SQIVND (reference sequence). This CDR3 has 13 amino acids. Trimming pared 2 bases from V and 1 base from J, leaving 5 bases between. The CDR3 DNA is TGTGCCAGTAGTATAAACGGGAACACTGAAGCTTTCTTT. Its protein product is CASSINGNTEAFF.

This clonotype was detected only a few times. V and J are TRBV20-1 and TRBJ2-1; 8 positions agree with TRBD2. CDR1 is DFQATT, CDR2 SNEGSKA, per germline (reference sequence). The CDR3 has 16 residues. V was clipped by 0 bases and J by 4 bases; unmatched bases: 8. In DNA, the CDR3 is TGCAGTGCTAGAGATCTCTCGACTAGCGCATACAATGAGCAGTTCTTC. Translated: CSARDLSTSAYNEQFF.

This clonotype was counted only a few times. CDR3: CASSLALAGGPREQYF. The CDR3 bases are TGTGCCAGCAGTTTAGCGCTAGCGGGAGGGCCGAGGGAGCAGTACTTC. This rearrangement joins TRBV12-3 or TRBV12-4 to TRBJ2-7, with 12 bases matching TRBD2. Germline trimming cut 0 bases from V and 7 bases from J; bases unmatched to any gene: 7. This CDR3 is 16 amino acids long.

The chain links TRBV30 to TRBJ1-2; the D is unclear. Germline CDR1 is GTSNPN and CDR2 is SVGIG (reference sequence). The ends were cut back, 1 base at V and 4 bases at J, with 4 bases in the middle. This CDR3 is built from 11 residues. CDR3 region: CAWSGGYGYTF. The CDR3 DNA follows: TGTGCCTGGAGTGGGGGCTATGGCTACACCTTC.

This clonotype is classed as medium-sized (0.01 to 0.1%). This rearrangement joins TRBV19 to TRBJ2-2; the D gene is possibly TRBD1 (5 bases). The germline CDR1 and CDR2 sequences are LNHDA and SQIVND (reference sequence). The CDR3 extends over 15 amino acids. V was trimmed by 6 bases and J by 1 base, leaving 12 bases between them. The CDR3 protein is CASSFSQGNTGELFF. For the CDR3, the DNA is TGTGCCAGTAGCTTCTCGCAGGGGAACACCGGGGAGCTGTTTTTT. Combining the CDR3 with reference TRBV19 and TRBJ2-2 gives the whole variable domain DGGITQSPKYLFRKEGQNVTLSCEQNLNHDAMYWYRQDPGQGLRLIYYSQIVNDFQKGDIAEGYSVSREKKESFPLTVTSAQKNPTAFYLCASSFSQGNTGELFFGEGSRLTVL.